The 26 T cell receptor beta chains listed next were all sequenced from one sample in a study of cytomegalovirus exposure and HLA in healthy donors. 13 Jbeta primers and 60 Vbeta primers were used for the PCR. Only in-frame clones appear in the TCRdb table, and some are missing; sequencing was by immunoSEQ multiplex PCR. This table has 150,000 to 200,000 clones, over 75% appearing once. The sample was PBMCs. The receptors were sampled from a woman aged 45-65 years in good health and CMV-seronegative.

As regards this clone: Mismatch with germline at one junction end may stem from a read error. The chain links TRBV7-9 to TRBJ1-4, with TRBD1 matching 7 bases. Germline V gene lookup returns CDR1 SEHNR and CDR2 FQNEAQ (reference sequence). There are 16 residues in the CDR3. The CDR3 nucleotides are TGTTCCAGCAGCCGTACAGGGGCGGGTGGATATGAAAAACTGTTTTTT. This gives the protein CSSSRTGAGGYEKLFF.

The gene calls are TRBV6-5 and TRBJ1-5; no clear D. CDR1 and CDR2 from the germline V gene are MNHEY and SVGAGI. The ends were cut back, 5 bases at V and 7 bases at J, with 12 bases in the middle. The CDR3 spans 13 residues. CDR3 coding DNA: TGTGCCAGCAGTCCCCGTGAGAGGCAGCCCCAGCATTTT. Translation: CASSPRERQPQHF.

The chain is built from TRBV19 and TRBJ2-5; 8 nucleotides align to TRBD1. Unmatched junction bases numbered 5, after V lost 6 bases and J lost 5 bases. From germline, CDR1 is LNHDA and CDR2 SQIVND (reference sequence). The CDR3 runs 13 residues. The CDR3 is CASRPRDRETQYF. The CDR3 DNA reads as TGTGCCAGTAGGCCCCGGGACAGGGAGACCCAGTACTTC.

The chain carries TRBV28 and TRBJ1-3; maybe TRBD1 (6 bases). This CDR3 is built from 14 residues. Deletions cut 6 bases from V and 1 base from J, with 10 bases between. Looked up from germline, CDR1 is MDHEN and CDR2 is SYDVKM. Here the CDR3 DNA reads TGTGCCAGCAGACAAGACAGGTCTGGAAACACCATATATTTT. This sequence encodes CASRQDRSGNTIYF.

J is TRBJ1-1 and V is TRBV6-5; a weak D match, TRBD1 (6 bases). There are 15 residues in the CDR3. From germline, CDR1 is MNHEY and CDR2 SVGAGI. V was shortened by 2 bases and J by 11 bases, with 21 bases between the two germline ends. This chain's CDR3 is CASSYTGRGAIIAFF. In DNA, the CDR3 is TGTGCCAGCAGTTACACGGGCCGGGGGGCAATTATCGCTTTCTTT.

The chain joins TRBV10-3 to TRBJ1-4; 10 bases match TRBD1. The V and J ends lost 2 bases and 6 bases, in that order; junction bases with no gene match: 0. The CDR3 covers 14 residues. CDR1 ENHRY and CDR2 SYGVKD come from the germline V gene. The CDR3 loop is CAISEGQGDEKLFF. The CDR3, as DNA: TGTGCCATCAGTGAGGGACAGGGGGATGAAAAACTGTTTTTT.

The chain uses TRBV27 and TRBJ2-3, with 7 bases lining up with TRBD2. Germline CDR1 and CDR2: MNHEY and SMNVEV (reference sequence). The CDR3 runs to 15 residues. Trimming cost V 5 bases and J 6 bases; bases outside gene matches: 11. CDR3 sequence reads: CASSASGPVGDTQYF. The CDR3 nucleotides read TGTGCCAGCAGTGCTAGCGGCCCCGTGGGGGATACGCAGTATTTT.

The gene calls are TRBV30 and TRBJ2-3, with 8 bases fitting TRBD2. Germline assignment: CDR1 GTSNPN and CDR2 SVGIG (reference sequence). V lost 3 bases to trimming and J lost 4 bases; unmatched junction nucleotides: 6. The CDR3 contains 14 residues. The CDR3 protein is CAWRAGVGADTQYF. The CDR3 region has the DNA TGTGCCTGGAGAGCGGGAGTAGGCGCAGATACGCAGTATTTT.

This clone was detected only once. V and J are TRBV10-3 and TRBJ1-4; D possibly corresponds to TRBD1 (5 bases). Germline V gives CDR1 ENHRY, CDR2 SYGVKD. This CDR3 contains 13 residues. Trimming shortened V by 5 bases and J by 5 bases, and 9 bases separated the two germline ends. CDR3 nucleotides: TGTGCCATCAGTTTGGGGCGGAATGAAAAACTGTTTTTT. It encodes CAISLGRNEKLFF.

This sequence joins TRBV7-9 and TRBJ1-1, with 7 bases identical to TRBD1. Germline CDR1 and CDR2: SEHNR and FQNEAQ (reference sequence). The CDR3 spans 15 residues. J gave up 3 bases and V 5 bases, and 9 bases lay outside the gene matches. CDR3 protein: CASSTETGFDTEAFF. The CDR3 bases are TGTGCCAGCAGCACCGAGACAGGGTTTGACACTGAAGCTTTCTTT.

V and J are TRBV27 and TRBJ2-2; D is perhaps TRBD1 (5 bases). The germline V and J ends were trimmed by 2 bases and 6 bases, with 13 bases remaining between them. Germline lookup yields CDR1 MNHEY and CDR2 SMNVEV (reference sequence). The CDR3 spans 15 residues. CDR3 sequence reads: CASSLRSGRPGELFF. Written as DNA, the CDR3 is TGTGCCAGCAGTTTACGGTCAGGGCGTCCCGGGGAGCTGTTTTTT.

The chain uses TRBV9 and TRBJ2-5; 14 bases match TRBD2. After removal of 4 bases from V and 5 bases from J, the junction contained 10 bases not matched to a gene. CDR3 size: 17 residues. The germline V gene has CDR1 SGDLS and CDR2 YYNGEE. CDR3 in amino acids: CASSSTSGRAGGETQYF. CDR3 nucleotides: TGTGCCAGCAGCTCGACTAGCGGGAGGGCCGGTGGGGAGACCCAGTACTTC. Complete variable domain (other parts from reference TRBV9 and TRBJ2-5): DSGVTQTPKHLITATGQRVTLRCSPRSGDLSVYWYQQSLDQGLQFLIQYYNGEERAKGNILERFSAQQFPDLHSELNLSSLELGDSALYFCASSSTSGRAGGETQYFGPGTRLLVL.

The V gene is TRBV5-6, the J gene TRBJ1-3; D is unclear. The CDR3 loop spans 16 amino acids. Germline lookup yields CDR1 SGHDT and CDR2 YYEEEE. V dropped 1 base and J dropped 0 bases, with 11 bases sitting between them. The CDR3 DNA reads TGTGCCAGCAGCTTGCGCCACCGGAGCTCTGGAAACACCATATATTTT. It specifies CASSLRHRSSGNTIYF.

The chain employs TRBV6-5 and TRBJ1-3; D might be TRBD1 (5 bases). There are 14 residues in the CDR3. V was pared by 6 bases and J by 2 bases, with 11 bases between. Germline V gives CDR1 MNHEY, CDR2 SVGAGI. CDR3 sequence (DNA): TGTGCCAGCAGACGGGGGGGAACTGGAAACACCATATATTTT. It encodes CASRRGGTGNTIYF.

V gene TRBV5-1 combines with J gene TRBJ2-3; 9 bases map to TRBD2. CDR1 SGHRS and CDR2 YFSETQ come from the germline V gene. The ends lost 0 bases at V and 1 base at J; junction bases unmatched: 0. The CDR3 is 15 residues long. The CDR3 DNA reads TGCGCCAGCAGCTTGGGACTAGCGGGCACAGATACGCAGTATTTT. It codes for CASSLGLAGTDTQYF.

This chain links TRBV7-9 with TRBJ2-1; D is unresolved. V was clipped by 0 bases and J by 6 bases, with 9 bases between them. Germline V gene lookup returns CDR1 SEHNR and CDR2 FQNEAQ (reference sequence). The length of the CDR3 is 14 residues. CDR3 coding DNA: TGTGCCAGCAGCTTAGCTTCACACGCCAATGAGCAGTTCTTC. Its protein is CASSLASHANEQFF.

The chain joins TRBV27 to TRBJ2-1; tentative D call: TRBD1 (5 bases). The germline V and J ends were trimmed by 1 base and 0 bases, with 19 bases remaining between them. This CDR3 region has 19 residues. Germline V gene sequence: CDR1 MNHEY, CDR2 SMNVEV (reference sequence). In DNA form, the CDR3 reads TGTGCCAGCAGTTTATACGACAGTTTTGTCGGAAGCTCCTACAATGAGCAGTTCTTC. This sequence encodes CASSLYDSFVGSSYNEQFF.

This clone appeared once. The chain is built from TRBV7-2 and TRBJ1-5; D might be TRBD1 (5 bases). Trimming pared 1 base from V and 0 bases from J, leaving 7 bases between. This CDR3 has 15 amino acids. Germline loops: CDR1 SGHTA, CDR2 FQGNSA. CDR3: CASSLEGYSNQPQHF. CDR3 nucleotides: TGTGCCAGCAGCTTAGAGGGGTATAGCAATCAGCCCCAGCATTTT. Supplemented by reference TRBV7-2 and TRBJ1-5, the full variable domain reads GAGVSQSPSNKVTEKGKDVELRCDPISGHTALYWYRQSLGQGLEFLIYFQGNSAPDKSGLPSDRFSAERTGGSVSTLTIQRTQQEDSAVYLCASSLEGYSNQPQHFGDGTRLSIL.

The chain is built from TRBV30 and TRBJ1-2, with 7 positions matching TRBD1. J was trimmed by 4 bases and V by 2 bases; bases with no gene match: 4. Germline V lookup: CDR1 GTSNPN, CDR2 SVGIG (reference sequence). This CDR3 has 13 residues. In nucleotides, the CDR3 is TGTGCCTGGAGTCAGGGGGGCAGCTATGGCTACACCTTC. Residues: CAWSQGGSYGYTF.

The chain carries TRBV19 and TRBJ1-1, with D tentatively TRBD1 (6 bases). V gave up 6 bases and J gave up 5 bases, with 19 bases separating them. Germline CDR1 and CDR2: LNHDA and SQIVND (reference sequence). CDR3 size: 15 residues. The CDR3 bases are TGTGCCAGTAGGCCAAGACAGGCGGGGGAAACTGAAGCTTTCTTT. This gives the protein CASRPRQAGETEAFF.

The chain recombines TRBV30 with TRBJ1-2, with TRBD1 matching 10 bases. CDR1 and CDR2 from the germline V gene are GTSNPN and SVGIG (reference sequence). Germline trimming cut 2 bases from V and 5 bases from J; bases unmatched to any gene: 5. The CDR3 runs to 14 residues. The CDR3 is CAWSSGQGPYGYTF. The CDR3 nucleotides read TGTGCCTGGAGTTCGGGACAGGGGCCATATGGCTACACCTTC. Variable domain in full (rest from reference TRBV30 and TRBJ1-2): SQTIHQWPATLVQPVGSPLSLECTVEGTSNPNLYWYRQAAGRGLQLLFYSVGIGQISSEVPQNLSASRPQDRQFILSSKKLLLSDSGFYLCAWSSGQGPYGYTFGSGTRLTVV.

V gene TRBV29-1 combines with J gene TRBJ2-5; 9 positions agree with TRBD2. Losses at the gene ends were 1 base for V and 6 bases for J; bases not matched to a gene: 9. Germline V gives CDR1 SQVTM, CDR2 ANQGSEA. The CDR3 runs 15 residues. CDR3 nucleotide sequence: TGCAGCGTTGAAGTTGGGCTAGCGGGAAGCAAGACCCAGTACTTC. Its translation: CSVEVGLAGSKTQYF.

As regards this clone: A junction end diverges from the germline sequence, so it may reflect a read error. This CDR3 is CTSSVGGYGTEAFF. Here the CDR3 DNA reads TGTACCAGCAGCGTAGGAGGGTACGGCACTGAAGCTTTCTTT. The chain recombines TRBV9 with TRBJ1-1, with D uncertain. Germline lookup yields CDR1 SGDLS and CDR2 YYNGEE. The CDR3 totals 14 residues.

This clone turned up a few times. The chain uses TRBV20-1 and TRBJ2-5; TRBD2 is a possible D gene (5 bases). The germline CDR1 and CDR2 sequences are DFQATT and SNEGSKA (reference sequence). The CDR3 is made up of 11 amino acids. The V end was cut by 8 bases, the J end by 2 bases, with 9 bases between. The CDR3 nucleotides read TGCAGTTTAGCGAGACAAGAGACCCAGTACTTC. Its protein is CSLARQETQYF.

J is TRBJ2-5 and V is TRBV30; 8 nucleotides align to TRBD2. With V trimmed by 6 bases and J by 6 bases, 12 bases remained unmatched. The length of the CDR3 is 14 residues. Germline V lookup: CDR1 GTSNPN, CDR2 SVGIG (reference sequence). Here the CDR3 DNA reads TGTGCCTGTTTGCCCGGGACTAGTCCTCAGACCCAGTACTTC. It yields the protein CACLPGTSPQTQYF.

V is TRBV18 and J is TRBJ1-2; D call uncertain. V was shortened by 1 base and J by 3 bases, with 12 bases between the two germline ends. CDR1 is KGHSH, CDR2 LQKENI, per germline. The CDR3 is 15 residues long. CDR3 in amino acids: CASSPREGVDYGYTF. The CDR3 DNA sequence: TGTGCCAGCTCACCACGAGAGGGCGTAGACTATGGCTACACCTTC.